This T cell receptor (beta chain) came from a study of cytomegalovirus exposure and HLA in healthy donors. A few counts support this clone. Germline CDR1 SGHRS, CDR2 YFSETQ. The germline V and J ends were trimmed by 2 bases and 8 bases, with 11 bases remaining between them. CDR3 size: 13 residues. With 60 Vbeta and 13 Jbeta primers, the PCR was carried out. The assay was immunoSEQ multiplex PCR, and TCRdb's table has in-frame clones only and misses some. The table lists about 160,000 clones, over 75% of them singletons. Sequencing input: PBMCs. V usage is TRBV5-1 and J usage is TRBJ1-3, with TRBD1 as a possible D gene (5 bases). The clonotype comes from a man aged 35-49 years in good health and CMV-seronegative. The CDR3 spells CASSLLLGDTIYF. The DNA for the CDR3 is TGCGCCAGCAGCTTACTTTTAGGGGACACCATATATTTT.